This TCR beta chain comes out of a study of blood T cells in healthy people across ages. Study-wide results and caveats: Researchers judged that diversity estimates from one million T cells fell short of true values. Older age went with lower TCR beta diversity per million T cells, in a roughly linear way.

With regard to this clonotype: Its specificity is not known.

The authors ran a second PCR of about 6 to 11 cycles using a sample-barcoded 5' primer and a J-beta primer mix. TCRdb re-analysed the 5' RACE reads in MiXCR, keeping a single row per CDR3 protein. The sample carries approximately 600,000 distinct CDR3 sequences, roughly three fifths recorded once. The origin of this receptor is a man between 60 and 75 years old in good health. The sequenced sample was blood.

The CDR3 region is CASSLASGTAGNTEAFF. The CDR3 DNA reads as TGCGCCAGCAGCTTGGCTTCAGGGACAGCGGGGAACACTGAAGCTTTCTTT. V is TRBV5-1 and J is TRBJ1-1; 7 bases fit TRBD1. The CDR3 contains 17 residues. Germline CDR1 and CDR2: SGHRS and YFSETQ. V was pared by 0 bases and J by 1 base, with 9 bases of the junction left unmatched. Full variable domain (remainder filled in from reference TRBV5-1 and TRBJ1-1): KAGVTQTPRYLIKTRGQQVTLSCSPISGHRSVSWYQQTPGQGLQFLFEYFSETQRNKGNFPGRFSGRQFSNSRSEMNVSTLELGDSALYLCASSLASGTAGNTEAFFGQGTRLTVV.